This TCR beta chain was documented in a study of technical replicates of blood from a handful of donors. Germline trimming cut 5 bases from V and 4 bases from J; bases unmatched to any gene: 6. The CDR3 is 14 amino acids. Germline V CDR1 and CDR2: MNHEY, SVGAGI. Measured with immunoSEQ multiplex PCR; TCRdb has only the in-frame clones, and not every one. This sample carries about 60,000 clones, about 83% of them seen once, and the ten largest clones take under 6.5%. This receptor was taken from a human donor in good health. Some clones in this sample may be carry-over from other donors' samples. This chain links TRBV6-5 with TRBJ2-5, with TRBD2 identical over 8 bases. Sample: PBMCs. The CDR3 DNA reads TGTGCCAGCAGTACCCGGGGGGGCGGAGAGACCCAGTACTTC. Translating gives CASSTRGGGETQYF.